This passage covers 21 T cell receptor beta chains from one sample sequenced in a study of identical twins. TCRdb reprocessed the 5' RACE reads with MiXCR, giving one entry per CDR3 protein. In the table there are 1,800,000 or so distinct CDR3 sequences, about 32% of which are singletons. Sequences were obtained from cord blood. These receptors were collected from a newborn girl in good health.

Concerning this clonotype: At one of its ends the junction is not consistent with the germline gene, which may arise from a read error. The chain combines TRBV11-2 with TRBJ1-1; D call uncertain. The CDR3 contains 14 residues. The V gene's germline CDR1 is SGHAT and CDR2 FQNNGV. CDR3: CASSYPGGNTEAFF. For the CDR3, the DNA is TGCGCCAGCAGCTACCCGGGCGGGAACACTGAAGCTTTCTTT.

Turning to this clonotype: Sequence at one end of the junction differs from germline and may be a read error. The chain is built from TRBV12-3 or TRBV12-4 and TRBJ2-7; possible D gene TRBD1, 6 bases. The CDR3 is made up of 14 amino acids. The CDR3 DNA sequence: TGTGCCGGCAGTTCCACAGGGTACCCTAACGAGCAGTACTTC. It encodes CAGSSTGYPNEQYF.

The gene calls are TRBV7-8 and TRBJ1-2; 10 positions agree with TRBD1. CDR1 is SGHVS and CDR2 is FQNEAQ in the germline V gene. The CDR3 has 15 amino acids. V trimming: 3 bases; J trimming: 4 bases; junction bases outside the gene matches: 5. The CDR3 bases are TGTGCCAGCAGCTTCTCGGGACAGGGGACCTATGGCTACACCTTC. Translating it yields CASSFSGQGTYGYTF.

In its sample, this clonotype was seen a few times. CDR3 in amino acids: CASSLTGGAKNIQYF. DNA for the CDR3: TGTGCCAGCAGTTTGACGGGGGGGGCCAAAAACATTCAGTACTTC. The rearrangement links TRBV28 to TRBJ2-4, with 8 bases fitting TRBD2. This CDR3 region has 15 residues. V gave up 3 bases and J gave up 1 base; unmatched junction bases: 2. Germline V gene sequence: CDR1 MDHEN, CDR2 SYDVKM.

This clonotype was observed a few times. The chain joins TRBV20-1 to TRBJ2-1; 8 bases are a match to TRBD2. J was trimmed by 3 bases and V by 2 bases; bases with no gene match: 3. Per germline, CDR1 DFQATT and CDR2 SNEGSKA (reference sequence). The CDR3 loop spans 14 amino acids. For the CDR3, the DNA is TGCAGTGCTAGAAGCGGGGGACACTACAATGAGCAGTTCTTC. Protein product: CSARSGGHYNEQFF.

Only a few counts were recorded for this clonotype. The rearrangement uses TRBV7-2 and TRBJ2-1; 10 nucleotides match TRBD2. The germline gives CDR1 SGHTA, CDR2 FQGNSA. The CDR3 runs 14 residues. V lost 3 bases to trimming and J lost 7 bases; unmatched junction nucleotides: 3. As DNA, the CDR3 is TGTGCCAGCAGCTTCCCTAGCGGGAGTAATGAGCAGTTCTTC. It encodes CASSFPSGSNEQFF.

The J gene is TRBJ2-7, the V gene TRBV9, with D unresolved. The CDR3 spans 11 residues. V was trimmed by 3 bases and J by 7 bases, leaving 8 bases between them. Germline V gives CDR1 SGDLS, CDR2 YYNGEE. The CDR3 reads CASSARAEQYF. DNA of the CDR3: TGTGCCAGCAGCGCTAGGGCTGAGCAGTACTTC.

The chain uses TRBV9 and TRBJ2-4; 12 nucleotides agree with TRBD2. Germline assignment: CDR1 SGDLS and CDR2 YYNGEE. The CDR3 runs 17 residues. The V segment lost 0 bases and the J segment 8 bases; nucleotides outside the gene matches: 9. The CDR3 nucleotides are TGTGCCAGCAGCGTAGGACTAGCGGGAGATTCAACGGACATTCAGTACTTC. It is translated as CASSVGLAGDSTDIQYF.

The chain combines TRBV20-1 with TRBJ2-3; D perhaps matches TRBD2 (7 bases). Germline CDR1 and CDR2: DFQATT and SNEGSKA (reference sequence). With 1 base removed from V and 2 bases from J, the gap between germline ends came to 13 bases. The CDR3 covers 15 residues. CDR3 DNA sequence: TGCAGTGCTAGAGGCGCGGGGGCGTACACAGATACGCAGTATTTT. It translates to CSARGAGAYTDTQYF.

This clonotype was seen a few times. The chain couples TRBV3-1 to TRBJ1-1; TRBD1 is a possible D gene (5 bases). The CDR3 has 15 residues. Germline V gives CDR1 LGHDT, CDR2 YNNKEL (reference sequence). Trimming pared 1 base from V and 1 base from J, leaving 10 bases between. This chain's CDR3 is CASSQAPDRNTEAFF. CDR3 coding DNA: TGTGCCAGCAGCCAAGCCCCCGACAGGAACACTGAAGCTTTCTTT. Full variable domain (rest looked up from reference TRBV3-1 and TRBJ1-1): DTAVSQTPKYLVTQMGNDKSIKCEQNLGHDTMYWYKQDSKKFLKIMFSYNNKELIINETVPNRFSPKSPDKAHLNLHINSLELGDSAVYFCASSQAPDRNTEAFFGQGTRLTVV.

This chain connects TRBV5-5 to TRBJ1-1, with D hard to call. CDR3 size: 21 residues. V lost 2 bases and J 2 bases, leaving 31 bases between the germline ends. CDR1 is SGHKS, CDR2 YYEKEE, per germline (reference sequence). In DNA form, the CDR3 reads TGTGCCAGCAGCTTAGCCCCCCTCGCCGGGCCCGCACGTCCATCTAACACTGAAGCTTTCTTT. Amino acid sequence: CASSLAPLAGPARPSNTEAFF.

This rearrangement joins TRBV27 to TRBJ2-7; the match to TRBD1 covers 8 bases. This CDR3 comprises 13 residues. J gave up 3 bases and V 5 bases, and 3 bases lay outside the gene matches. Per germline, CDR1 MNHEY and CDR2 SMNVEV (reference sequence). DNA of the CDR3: TGTGCCAGCAGTCCAGGGGGCTACTACGAGCAGTACTTC. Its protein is CASSPGGYYEQYF.

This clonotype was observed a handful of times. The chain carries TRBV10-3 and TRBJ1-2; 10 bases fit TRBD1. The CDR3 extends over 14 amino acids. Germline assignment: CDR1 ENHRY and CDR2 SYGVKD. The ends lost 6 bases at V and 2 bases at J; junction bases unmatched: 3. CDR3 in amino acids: CAIRGQGSNYGYTF. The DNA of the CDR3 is TGTGCCATCAGGGGACAGGGGAGCAACTATGGCTACACCTTC.

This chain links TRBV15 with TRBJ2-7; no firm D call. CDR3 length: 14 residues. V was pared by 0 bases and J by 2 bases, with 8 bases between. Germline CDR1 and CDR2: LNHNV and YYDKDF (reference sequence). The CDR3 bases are TGTGCCACCAGCAGAGAAGGCAGTCCCTACGAGCAGTACTTC. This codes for CATSREGSPYEQYF.

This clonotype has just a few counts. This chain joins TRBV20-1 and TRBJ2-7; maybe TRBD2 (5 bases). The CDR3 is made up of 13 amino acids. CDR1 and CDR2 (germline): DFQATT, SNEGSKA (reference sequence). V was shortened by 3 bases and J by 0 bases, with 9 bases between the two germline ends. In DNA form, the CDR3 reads TGCAGTGCTAGTCCTAGCCTCTCCTACGAGCAGTACTTC. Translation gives CSASPSLSYEQYF.

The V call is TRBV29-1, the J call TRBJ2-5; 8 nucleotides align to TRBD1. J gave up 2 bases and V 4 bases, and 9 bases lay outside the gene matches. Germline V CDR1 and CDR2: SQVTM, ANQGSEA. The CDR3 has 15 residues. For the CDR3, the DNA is TGCAGCGTTGGAGGACAGGGAGCGGCACAAGAGACCCAGTACTTC. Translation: CSVGGQGAAQETQYF.

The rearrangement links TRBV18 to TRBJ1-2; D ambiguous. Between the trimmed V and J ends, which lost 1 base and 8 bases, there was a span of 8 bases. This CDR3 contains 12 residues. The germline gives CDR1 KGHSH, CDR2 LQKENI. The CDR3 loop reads CASSPQAKGYTF. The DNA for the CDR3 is TGTGCCAGCTCACCACAGGCGAAAGGCTACACCTTC.

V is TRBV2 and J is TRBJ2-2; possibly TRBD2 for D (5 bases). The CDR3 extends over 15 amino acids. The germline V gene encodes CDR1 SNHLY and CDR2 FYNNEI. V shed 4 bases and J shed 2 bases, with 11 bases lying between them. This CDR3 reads CASSGERTNTGELFF. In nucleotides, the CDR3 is TGTGCCAGCAGTGGGGAGCGGACCAACACCGGGGAGCTGTTTTTT.

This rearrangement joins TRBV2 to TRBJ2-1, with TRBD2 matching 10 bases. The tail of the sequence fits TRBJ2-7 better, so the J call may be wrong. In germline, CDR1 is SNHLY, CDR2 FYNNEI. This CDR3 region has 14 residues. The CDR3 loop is CASSEGLARTEQYF. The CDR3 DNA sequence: TGTGCCAGCAGTGAGGGACTAGCGAGGACTGAGCAGTACTTC.

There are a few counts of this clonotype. The CDR3 DNA is TGCGCCAGCAGCCAAGATCCAGGAGGGCAGTTCTTC. The encoded protein is CASSQDPGGQFF. The chain has TRBV4-1 and TRBJ2-1, with D possibly matching TRBD2 (5 bases). The CDR3 runs 12 residues. Germline lookup yields CDR1 MGHRA and CDR2 YSYEKL. V dropped 0 bases and J dropped 12 bases, with 9 bases sitting between them.

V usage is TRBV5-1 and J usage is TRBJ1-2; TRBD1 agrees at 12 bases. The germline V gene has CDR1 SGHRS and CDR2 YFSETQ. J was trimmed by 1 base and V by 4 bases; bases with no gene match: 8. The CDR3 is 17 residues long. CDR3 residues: CASSPQGQGAVNYGYTF. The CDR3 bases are TGCGCCAGCAGCCCGCAGGGACAGGGGGCTGTTAACTATGGCTACACCTTC.